This T cell receptor beta chain was found in a study of cytomegalovirus exposure and HLA in healthy donors. Overall study findings and caveats: In all likelihood, a cluster of highly shared sequence variants was a sequencing artifact. Sequencing depth roughly uniform across donors was assumed in presence/absence analyses.

In the PCR, 60 Vbeta and 13 Jbeta primers were used. Clones were read by immunoSEQ multiplex PCR, and TCRdb kept only the in-frame ones, dropping some. Among under 150,000 clones listed, 65% to 85% were seen once. On this clone itself: The antigen is undetermined.

Trimming removed 2 bases from V and 8 bases from J; junction bases left unmatched: 6. Germline V gives CDR1 MNHNS, CDR2 SASEGT. This CDR3 has 15 amino acids. The receptor's source is a woman in her thirties or forties in good health and CMV-seropositive. Sequenced: PBMCs. The chain couples TRBV6-1 to TRBJ1-6; 7 bases align to TRBD1. The CDR3: CASSERGTAYSPLHF. The CDR3 DNA reads as TGTGCCAGCAGTGAAAGAGGGACAGCGTATTCACCCCTCCACTTT.